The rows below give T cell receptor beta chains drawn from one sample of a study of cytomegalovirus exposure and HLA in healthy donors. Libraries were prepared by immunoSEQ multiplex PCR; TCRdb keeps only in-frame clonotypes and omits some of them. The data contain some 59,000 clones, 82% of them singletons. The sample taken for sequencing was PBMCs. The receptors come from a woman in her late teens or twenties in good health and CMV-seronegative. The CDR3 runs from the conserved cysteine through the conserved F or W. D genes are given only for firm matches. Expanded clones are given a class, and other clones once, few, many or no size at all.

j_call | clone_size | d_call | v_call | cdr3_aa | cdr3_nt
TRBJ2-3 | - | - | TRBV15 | CATSRGAGDTDTQYF | TGTGCCACCAGCAGAGGGGCAGGGGACACAGATACGCAGTATTTT
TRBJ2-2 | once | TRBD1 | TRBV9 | CASSVGQENTGELFF | TGTGCCAGCAGCGTGGGACAGGAGAACACCGGGGAGCTGTTTTTT
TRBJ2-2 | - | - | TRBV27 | CASSLSPTGTGELFF | TGTGCCAGCAGTTTATCCCCAACCGGGACAGGGGAGCTGTTTTTT
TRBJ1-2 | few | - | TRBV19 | CASSAPRGINYGYTF | TGTGCCAGTAGTGCCCCAAGGGGGATTAACTATGGCTACACCTTC
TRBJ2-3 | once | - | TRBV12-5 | CASGFGSVPDTQYF | TGTGCTAGTGGTTTCGGTAGCGTTCCAGATACGCAGTATTTT
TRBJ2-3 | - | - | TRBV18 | CASSPSGEQGDTQYF | TGTGCCAGCTCACCAAGTGGGGAGCAAGGAGATACGCAGTATTTT
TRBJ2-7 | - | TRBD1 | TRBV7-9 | CSSSFSGGDSGEQYF | TGTTCCAGCAGCTTCTCAGGGGGCGATTCGGGAGAGCAGTACTTC
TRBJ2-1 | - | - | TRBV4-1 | CASSSRTVALVVNEQFF | TGCGCCAGCAGCTCCCGGACAGTGGCATTGGTGGTCAATGAGCAGTTCTTC
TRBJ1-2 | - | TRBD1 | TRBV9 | CASSAQTGTGGRGYTF | TGTGCCAGCAGCGCGCAAACCGGGACAGGGGGTCGTGGCTACACCTTC
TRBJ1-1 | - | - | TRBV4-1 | CASSQEPGYTEAFF | TGCGCCAGCAGCCAAGAACCGGGGTACACTGAAGCTTTCTTT
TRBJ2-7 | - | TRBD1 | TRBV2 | CASTTGGTGINEQYF | TGTGCCAGCACCACAGGTGGGACAGGGATCAACGAGCAGTACTTC
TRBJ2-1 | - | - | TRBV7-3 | CASSSGWRDEQFF | TGTGCCAGCAGCTCCGGCTGGAGAGATGAGCAGTTCTTC
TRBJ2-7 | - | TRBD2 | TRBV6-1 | CASSEFGRLAVSYEQYF | TGTGCCAGCAGTGAATTTGGCCGACTAGCGGTCTCCTACGAGCAGTACTTC
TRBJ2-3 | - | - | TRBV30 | CAWSEFAGRTDTQYF | TGTGCCTGGAGTGAGTTTGCAGGCCGGACAGATACGCAGTATTTT
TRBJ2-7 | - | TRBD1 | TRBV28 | CASSPRDRTVAYEQYF | TGTGCCAGCAGTCCAAGGGACAGGACCGTGGCCTACGAGCAGTACTTC
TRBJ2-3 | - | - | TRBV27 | CASSRPLESTDTQYF | TGTGCCAGCAGCCGCCCGTTAGAAAGCACAGATACGCAGTATTTT
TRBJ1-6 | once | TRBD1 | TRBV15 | CATSRDRGPGPLHF | TGTGCCACCAGCAGAGACAGGGGGCCGGGGCCCCTCCACTTT
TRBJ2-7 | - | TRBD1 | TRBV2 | CASKAQGAGYEQYF | TGTGCCAGCAAGGCACAGGGGGCAGGGTACGAGCAGTACTTC
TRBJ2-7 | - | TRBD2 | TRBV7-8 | CASSLAGPSGVYEQYF | TGTGCCAGCAGCTTGGCCGGGCCTAGCGGAGTCTACGAGCAGTACTTC
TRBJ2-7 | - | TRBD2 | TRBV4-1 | CASSRKRAGGSDEQYF | TGCGCCAGCAGCCGGAAGCGAGCGGGAGGTTCCGACGAGCAGTACTTC
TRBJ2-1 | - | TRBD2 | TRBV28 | CASSARASGVVEQFF | TGTGCCAGCAGCGCGAGGGCTAGCGGGGTGGTTGAGCAGTTCTTC
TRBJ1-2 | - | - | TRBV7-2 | CASSGQPNYGYTF | TGTGCCAGCAGCGGACAGCCGAACTATGGCTACACCTTC
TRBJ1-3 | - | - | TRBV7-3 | CASSLEGGGNTIYF | TGTGCCAGCAGCTTAGAGGGTGGTGGAAACACCATATATTTT
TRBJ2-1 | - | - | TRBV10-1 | CASSLASNEQFF | TGCGCCAGCAGTCTAGCAAGCAATGAGCAGTTCTTC
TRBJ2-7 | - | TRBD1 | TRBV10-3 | CAISRTGYEQYF | TGTGCCATCAGTAGGACAGGCTATGAGCAGTACTTC
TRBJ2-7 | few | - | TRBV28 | CASTPPRSYEQYF | TGTGCCAGCACCCCCCCGCGGTCCTACGAGCAGTACTTC
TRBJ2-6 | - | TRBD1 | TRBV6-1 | CASAGTVSGANGLTF | TGTGCCAGCGCCGGGACAGTATCTGGGGCCAACGGCCTGACTTTC
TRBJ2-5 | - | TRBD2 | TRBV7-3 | CASSPVTGGSGETQYF | TGTGCCAGCAGCCCCGTTACGGGGGGAAGTGGAGAGACCCAGTACTTC
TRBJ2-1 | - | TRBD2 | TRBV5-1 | CASSPLAGIDEQFF | TGCGCCAGCAGCCCCCTAGCGGGAATAGATGAGCAGTTCTTC
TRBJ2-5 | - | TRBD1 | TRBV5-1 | CASRSTGGVQETQYF | TGCGCCAGCAGATCCACAGGGGGCGTTCAAGAGACCCAGTACTTC
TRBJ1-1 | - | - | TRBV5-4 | CASSLGANTEAFF | TGTGCCAGCAGCTTGGGAGCAAACACTGAAGCTTTCTTT
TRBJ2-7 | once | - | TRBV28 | CASSFGPLYRGWAEQYF | TGTGCCAGCAGTTTTGGGCCCCTTTATAGGGGATGGGCCGAGCAGTACTTC
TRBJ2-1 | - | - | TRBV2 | CASTLGQYNEQFF | TGTGCCAGCACCCTCGGACAATACAATGAGCAGTTCTTC
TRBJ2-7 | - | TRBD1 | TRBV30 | CAWSRYRGAYEQYF | TGCGCCTGGAGTCGTTACAGGGGGGCCTACGAGCAGTACTTC
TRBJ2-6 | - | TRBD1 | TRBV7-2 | CASSIPGQIISGANGLTF | TGTGCCAGCAGCATACCGGGACAGATTATCTCTGGGGCCAACGGCCTGACTTTC
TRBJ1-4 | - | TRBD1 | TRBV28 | CASTLSGGVREKLFF | TGTGCCAGCACCTTATCAGGGGGCGTTCGTGAAAAACTGTTTTTT
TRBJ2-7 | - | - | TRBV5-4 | CASSLVGRPYEQYF | TGTGCCAGCAGCTTGGTGGGGCGGCCCTACGAGCAGTACTTC
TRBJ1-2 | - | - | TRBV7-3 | CASSPAANYGYTF | TGTGCCAGCAGCCCGGCGGCTAACTATGGCTACACCTTC
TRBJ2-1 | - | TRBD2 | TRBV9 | CASTRTSGSQNEQFF | TGTGCCAGCACGCGGACTAGCGGGAGTCAGAATGAGCAGTTCTTC
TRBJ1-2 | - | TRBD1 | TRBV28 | CAIDDRGWEGYTF | TGTGCCATCGACGACAGGGGATGGGAGGGCTACACCTTC
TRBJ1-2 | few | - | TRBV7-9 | CASSFRGRGYTF | TGTGCCAGCAGCTTTCGGGGGAGGGGCTACACCTTC
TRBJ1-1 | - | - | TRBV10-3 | CAISEQGQPEAFF | TGTGCCATCAGTGAGCAAGGACAGCCTGAAGCTTTCTTT
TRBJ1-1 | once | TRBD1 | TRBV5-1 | CASSPGQGFMNTEAFF | TGCGCCAGCAGCCCCGGACAGGGTTTCATGAACACTGAAGCTTTCTTT
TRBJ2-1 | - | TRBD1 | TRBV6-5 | CASSSGTGYYNEQFF | TGTGCCAGCAGCTCCGGGACAGGGTACTACAATGAGCAGTTCTTC
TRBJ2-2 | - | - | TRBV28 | CASSPPDRHAGELFF | TGTGCCAGCAGTCCCCCTGACAGACACGCCGGGGAGCTGTTTTTT
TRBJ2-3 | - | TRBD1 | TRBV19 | CASSIRDRVYDTQYF | TGTGCCAGTAGTATTCGGGACAGGGTTTATGATACGCAGTATTTT
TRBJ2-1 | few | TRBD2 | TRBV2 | CASTQTSGGINEQFF | TGTGCCAGCACCCAGACTAGCGGGGGGATTAATGAGCAGTTCTTC
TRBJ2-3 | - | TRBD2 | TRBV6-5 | CASSYLAGGTDTQYF | TGTGCCAGCAGTTACCTAGCGGGAGGCACAGATACGCAGTATTTT